This T cell receptor beta chain is from a study of blood T cell repertoires in COVID-19. Germline V lookup: CDR1 MDHEN, CDR2 SYDVKM. V lost 9 bases and J lost 4; bases outside the gene matches: 2. CDR3 size: 11 residues. Assay: immunoSEQ multiplex PCR; the TCRdb copy retains only in-frame clones and omits some. The data hold roughly 300,000 clones, with more than 80% observed a single time. This sequence joins TRBV28 and TRBJ2-7; 8 nucleotides agree with TRBD1. The sequence was collected from a woman aged 30 to 39 with COVID-19, enrolled during active disease. Material: peripheral blood. The CDR3 DNA is TGTGCCAGTTACAGGGGGTACGAGCAGTACTTC. Translated: CASYRGYEQYF.